What follows is one TCR beta chain and its context. This sample was included in a study of blood T cell repertoires in COVID-19. About the study: Sites across the United States, Italy and Spain contributed samples from acute and convalescent COVID-19.

In the original workflow: Cell counts per sample came from amplifying reference gene primers. Only in-frame clones appear in the TCRdb table, and some are missing; sequencing was by immunoSEQ multiplex PCR. Clone size and V and J calls were adopted from that table, with D and trimming inferred from the DNA. The sample contains nearly 250,000 clones, 86% of which appear only once. J lost 3 bases, V lost 0 bases, and 5 bases had no gene match. The CDR3 contains 16 residues. CDR1 and CDR2 (germline): SGHRS, YFSETQ. This clonotype originated in a woman in her sixties who had recovered from COVID-19. The source material was peripheral blood. The chain employs TRBV5-1 and TRBJ2-5; TRBD1 aligns across 10 bases. CDR3 sequence reads: CASSLVGTGEEETQYF. In nucleotides, the CDR3 is TGCGCCAGCAGCTTGGTAGGGACAGGGGAGGAAGAGACCCAGTACTTC. The entire variable domain, with the rest obtained from reference TRBV5-1 and TRBJ2-5, is as follows: KAGVTQTPRYLIKTRGQQVTLSCSPISGHRSVSWYQQTPGQGLQFLFEYFSETQRNKGNFPGRFSGRQFSNSRSEMNVSTLELGDSALYLCASSLVGTGEEETQYFGPGTRLLVL.